The 30 T cell receptor beta chains given below trace back to one sample, sequenced in a study of CD8+CD57+ T cells in acquired aplastic anemia. Both TCR beta VDJ combination and CDR3 sequence profiling were carried out. Genomic DNA was the template for this profiling. Each CDR3 protein is one row after TCRdb ran MiXCR on the reads. Of over 150,000 distinct CDR3 sequences listed, about 45% are singletons. Sequencing was done on patients that had shown CD8+CD57+ cell expansion by flow cytometry. The sample comprised sorted CD4+, CD8+, or CD8+CD57+ T cells (not recorded which) from PBMCs. These receptor sequences come from a human donor with aplastic anemia.

The rearrangement links TRBV7-8 to TRBJ2-1; the match to TRBD1 covers 7 bases. This CDR3 has 15 residues. Unmatched junction bases numbered 10, after V lost 5 bases and J lost 6 bases. CDR1 and CDR2 (germline): SGHVS, FQNEAQ. The CDR3 spells CASSPTGNRANEQFF. CDR3 nucleotide sequence: TGTGCCAGCAGCCCGACAGGGAATAGGGCCAATGAGCAGTTCTTC.

This clonotype was observed many times. CDR3 in amino acids: CASRRQGATGELFF. CDR3 nucleotide sequence: TGCGCCAGCAGGCGACAGGGGGCCACCGGGGAGCTGTTTTTT. The chain couples TRBV5-1 to TRBJ2-2; 10 nucleotides agree with TRBD1. CDR3 size: 14 residues. V shed 5 bases, J shed 4 bases, and the junction held 2 bases outside the gene matches. Germline assignment: CDR1 SGHRS and CDR2 YFSETQ.

The rearrangement joins TRBV5-1 to TRBJ1-4, with D tentatively TRBD1 (5 bases). This CDR3 has 17 amino acids. The V end lost 4 bases, the J end lost 5 bases, and 21 bases lay between the germline ends. The V gene's germline CDR1 is SGHRS and CDR2 YFSETQ. The CDR3 region is CASSNASIYPGNEKLFF. CDR3 coding DNA: TGCGCCAGCAGCAACGCCTCCATATATCCAGGGAATGAAAAACTGTTTTTT. The complete variable domain, with remaining parts taken from reference TRBV5-1 and TRBJ1-4, reads KAGVTQTPRYLIKTRGQQVTLSCSPISGHRSVSWYQQTPGQGLQFLFEYFSETQRNKGNFPGRFSGRQFSNSRSEMNVSTLELGDSALYLCASSNASIYPGNEKLFFGSGTQLSVL.

In its sample, this clonotype was seen many times. The chain employs TRBV14 and TRBJ2-3; D perhaps matches TRBD1 (5 bases). This CDR3 contains 15 residues. Looked up from germline, CDR1 is SGHDN and CDR2 is FVKESK. Trimming pared 3 bases from V and 0 bases from J, leaving 10 bases between. CDR3 residues: CASSHRTPSTDTQYF. The DNA for the CDR3 is TGTGCCAGCAGCCATCGGACACCTAGCACAGATACGCAGTATTTT.

The genes are TRBV9 and TRBJ2-7, with 7 bases aligning to TRBD1. This CDR3 spans 14 amino acids. Germline trimming cut 5 bases from V and 4 bases from J; bases unmatched to any gene: 9. Germline V gives CDR1 SGDLS, CDR2 YYNGEE. The DNA of the CDR3 is TGTGCCAGCAGTGCTCCCGGGACAGCTTACGAGCAGTACTTC. Its protein product is CASSAPGTAYEQYF.

About this clonotype itself: A junction boundary mismatches the germline segment, possibly from a read error. The gene calls are TRBV7-7 and TRBJ2-3, with a tentative D call TRBD2 (6 bases). The CDR3 loop spans 14 amino acids. The germline gives CDR1 SSHAT, CDR2 FNYEAQ (reference sequence). The CDR3 DNA is TGTGCTAGCAGCTTGCGGGGAACGGCAGATACGCAGTATTTT. Translating it yields CASSLRGTADTQYF.

This clonotype was recorded only once. The chain has TRBV7-2 and TRBJ2-3; 11 positions agree with TRBD2. Unmatched junction bases numbered 6, after V lost 4 bases and J lost 9 bases. The germline V gene encodes CDR1 SGHTA and CDR2 FQGNSA. The CDR3 runs 14 residues. The CDR3 here is CASSYSSGRNTQYF. DNA for the CDR3: TGTGCCAGCAGCTACTCTAGCGGGAGGAACACGCAGTATTTT.

V is TRBV5-6 and J is TRBJ2-7; 7 bases map to TRBD1. V was pared by 1 base and J by 6 bases, with 10 bases of the junction left unmatched. Germline V gives CDR1 SGHDT, CDR2 YYEEEE. This CDR3 has 15 residues. CDR3 sequence: CASSLIGTGAFEQYV. The CDR3 bases are TGTGCCAGCAGCTTGATTGGCACAGGGGCTTTCGAGCAGTACGTC.

The chain combines TRBV20-1 with TRBJ1-1; D not resolved. Germline V CDR1 and CDR2: DFQATT, SNEGSKA (reference sequence). Deletions cut 7 bases from V and 1 base from J, with 10 bases between. The CDR3 spans 12 residues. The CDR3 sequence is CSVLSGNTEAFF. The CDR3 DNA reads TGCAGTGTCCTTAGTGGGAACACTGAAGCTTTCTTT.

This chain uses TRBV28 with TRBJ1-1, with 9 positions matching TRBD1. Germline CDR1 MDHEN, CDR2 SYDVKM. There are 14 residues in the CDR3. Germline trimming cut 5 bases from V and 4 bases from J; bases unmatched to any gene: 5. The CDR3 loop is CASSQQGARTEAFF. The DNA of the CDR3 is TGTGCCAGCAGTCAACAGGGGGCGCGCACTGAAGCTTTCTTT.

The V gene is TRBV2, the J gene TRBJ2-3; 10 bases are shared with TRBD2. The CDR3 loop spans 19 amino acids. V was clipped by 1 base and J by 2 bases; unmatched bases: 12. The V gene's germline CDR1 is SNHLY and CDR2 FYNNEI. CDR3 DNA: TGTGCCAGCAGTGAAGAAGCCTTTGTGACTAGCGGGTTCACAGATACGCAGTATTTT. It is translated as CASSEEAFVTSGFTDTQYF.

In DNA, the CDR3 is TGTGCCACCAGTGACGGAGGGACAGGCTCCCCGGGAGAGCAGTACTTC. Translated, it gives CATSDGGTGSPGEQYF. J is TRBJ2-7 and V is TRBV24-1, with 8 bases identical to TRBD1. V shed 4 bases and J 7 bases; nucleotides not matched to a gene: 14. CDR1 is KGHDR, CDR2 SFDVKD, per germline. This CDR3 spans 16 amino acids.

The chain links TRBV13 to TRBJ2-5, with D possibly being TRBD2 (6 bases). The V gene's germline CDR1 is PRHDT and CDR2 FYEKMQ (reference sequence). Between the trimmed V and J ends, which lost 5 bases and 6 bases, there was a span of 13 bases. The CDR3 is 13 residues long. The CDR3 is CASSAIGGKTQYF. DNA for the CDR3: TGTGCCAGCAGCGCCATCGGGGGAAAGACCCAGTACTTC.

This rearrangement joins TRBV19 to TRBJ2-1; TRBD1 agrees at 7 bases. This CDR3 is 13 amino acids long. Trimming removed 7 bases from V and 5 bases from J; junction bases left unmatched: 5. Germline assignment: CDR1 LNHDA and CDR2 SQIVND (reference sequence). The CDR3 coding sequence is TGTGCCAGTAAGAGACAGGGAGACAATGAGCAGTTCTTC. Amino acid sequence: CASKRQGDNEQFF.

This chain links TRBV27 with TRBJ2-7; 10 nucleotides line up with TRBD2. V shed 0 bases and J 3 bases; nucleotides not matched to a gene: 17. CDR3 length: 20 amino acids. The germline CDR1 and CDR2 sequences are MNHEY and SMNVEV (reference sequence). CDR3 sequence (DNA): TGTGCCAGCAGTTTATCGGTGACTAGCGGGCGGTACACCCTAGGCTACGAGCAGTACTTC. Its translation is CASSLSVTSGRYTLGYEQYF.

In its sample, this clonotype was seen once. V usage is TRBV28 and J usage is TRBJ2-1; 11 bases agree with TRBD2. Germline trimming cut 3 bases from V and 8 bases from J; bases unmatched to any gene: 6. Germline values: CDR1 MDHEN, CDR2 SYDVKM. This CDR3 is built from 15 residues. This chain's CDR3 is CASSFFSGRADEQFF. For the CDR3, the DNA is TGTGCCAGCAGTTTCTTTAGCGGGAGGGCCGATGAGCAGTTCTTC.

This clonotype is labeled as medium-sized (0.01 to 0.1%). The chain uses TRBV24-1 and TRBJ1-1, with TRBD1 identical over 10 bases. The germline V gene has CDR1 KGHDR and CDR2 SFDVKD. There are 14 residues in the CDR3. Trimming at V came to 6 bases and at J to 4 bases, leaving 4 bases not matched to a gene. This chain's CDR3 is CATSKGQGITEAFF. The CDR3 region has the DNA TGTGCCACCAGTAAGGGACAGGGGATCACTGAAGCTTTCTTT.

This clonotype was observed a few times. Since a much larger clone is just one base distant, this may be a read error. The chain is built from TRBV5-1 and TRBJ2-3; the D gene could be TRBD1 or TRBD2 (6 bases each). CDR1 and CDR2 from the germline V gene are SGHRS and YFSETQ. CDR3 length: 16 amino acids. Trimming removed 0 bases at V and 5 bases at J, with 16 bases between. In nucleotides, the CDR3 is TGCGCCAGCAGCTTGGGGGGCTGGGGGGCAGGAGATACGCAGTATTTT. Its translation: CASSLGGWGAGDTQYF.

J is TRBJ2-7 and V is TRBV10-3; 11 bases are a match to TRBD2. This CDR3 has 15 amino acids. The ends lost 6 bases at V and 5 bases at J; junction bases unmatched: 9. Germline CDR1 ENHRY, CDR2 SYGVKD. The CDR3 region is CAIRLAGVEVNEQYF. The CDR3 nucleotides read TGTGCCATCAGACTAGCGGGAGTTGAAGTCAACGAGCAGTACTTC.

CDR3 loop: CSAIASSPQGRGRDEQFF. Here the CDR3 DNA reads TGCAGTGCTATTGCCAGCAGCCCCCAAGGAAGGGGCAGGGATGAGCAGTTCTTC. The chain uses TRBV20-1 and TRBJ2-1, with D perhaps TRBD1 (5 bases). Looked up from germline, CDR1 is DFQATT and CDR2 is SNEGSKA (reference sequence). V lost 4 bases and J lost 8, with 30 bases in between. The CDR3 is made up of 18 amino acids.

This CDR3 is CASSEGIDSGNTIYF. CDR3 nucleotide sequence: TGCGCCAGCAGTGAAGGAATTGACTCTGGAAACACCATATATTTT. The chain uses TRBV10-1 and TRBJ1-3; D not resolved. Germline V gene data show CDR1 as WNHNN and CDR2 as SYGVQD (reference sequence). V lost 3 bases to trimming and J lost 0 bases, with 9 bases between them. This CDR3 is built from 15 residues.

This clonotype has at least ten counts. The rearrangement links TRBV20-1 to TRBJ2-3; D may be TRBD1 or TRBD2 (5 bases each). From germline, CDR1 is DFQATT and CDR2 SNEGSKA (reference sequence). The CDR3 runs to 14 residues. V was cut by 6 bases and J by 1 base, with 14 bases left in between. CDR3 coding DNA: TGCAGTGCCAGTTTGACAGCGGGCACAGATACGCAGTATTTT. Its protein product is CSASLTAGTDTQYF.

Comment on this clonotype: Being one base from a much bigger clone, this may be a read error. V is TRBV7-9 and J is TRBJ2-3, with a weak D call TRBD1 (5 bases). V was clipped by 1 base and J by 4 bases, with 9 bases between them. Germline V CDR1 and CDR2: SEHNR, FQNEAQ (reference sequence). The CDR3 contains 14 residues. Here the CDR3 DNA reads TGTGCCAGCAGCTTAGAAGGGGTCGCAGATACGCAGTATTTT. Amino acids: CASSLEGVADTQYF.

The chain uses TRBV10-2 and TRBJ2-3; TRBD1 might be the D (5 bases). V was trimmed by 8 bases and J by 2 bases, leaving 14 bases between them. This CDR3 contains 14 residues. Per germline, CDR1 WSHSY and CDR2 SAAADI. The chain's CDR3 is CASGQGYITDTQYF. Written as DNA, the CDR3 is TGCGCCAGCGGGCAGGGCTACATCACAGATACGCAGTATTTT.

The CDR3 is CSARDSLRVKTEAFF. CDR3 bases: TGCAGTGCTAGAGATAGTCTCAGGGTAAAGACTGAAGCTTTCTTT. This chain connects TRBV20-1 to TRBJ1-1; weak D call: TRBD1 (5 bases). Per germline, CDR1 DFQATT and CDR2 SNEGSKA (reference sequence). This CDR3 has 15 amino acids. V was clipped by 0 bases and J by 5 bases, with 16 bases between them.

This clonotype was detected once. The chain is built from TRBV11-2 and TRBJ2-1; perhaps TRBD2 as D (6 bases). Trimming took 4 bases from V and 7 from J, leaving 17 bases between them. In germline, CDR1 is SGHAT, CDR2 FQNNGV. CDR3 length: 15 residues. This CDR3 is CASSSGAGKSNEQFF. The CDR3 region has the DNA TGTGCCAGCAGCTCGGGAGCCGGGAAGAGTAATGAGCAGTTCTTC.

This clonotype was counted ten times or more. This rearrangement joins TRBV5-1 to TRBJ1-2, with 11 nucleotides matching TRBD1. The trim removed 3 bases at V and 6 bases at J, leaving 4 bases unmatched. In germline, CDR1 is SGHRS, CDR2 YFSETQ. This CDR3 has 14 amino acids. The CDR3 DNA reads as TGCGCCAGCAGCTGGGGGACAGGGGGGAATGGCTACACCTTC. It is translated as CASSWGTGGNGYTF.

This clonotype was seen ten or more times. DNA for the CDR3: TGTGCCAGCAGCTTAGGGGTAGGTGGCGAGCAGTACTTC. Its protein is CASSLGVGGEQYF. The rearrangement uses TRBV7-6 and TRBJ2-7; the D is unclear. The CDR3 is 13 residues long. V dropped 1 base and J dropped 6 bases, with 10 bases sitting between them. CDR1 and CDR2 from the germline V gene are SGHVS and FNYEAQ.

Only a few counts were recorded for this clonotype. The chain has TRBV15 and TRBJ2-7; TRBD1 might be the D (5 bases). CDR3 length: 13 residues. Between the trimmed V and J ends, which lost 0 bases and 4 bases, there was a span of 7 bases. CDR1 and CDR2 from the germline V gene are LNHNV and YYDKDF (reference sequence). Here the CDR3 reads CATSRETVYEQYF. DNA of the CDR3: TGTGCCACCAGCAGAGAGACAGTATACGAGCAGTACTTC.

This clonotype was counted only a few times. J is TRBJ2-5 and V is TRBV7-9; 13 bases align to TRBD2. CDR1 and CDR2 (germline): SEHNR, FQNEAQ (reference sequence). This CDR3 spans 17 amino acids. V trimming: 1 base; J trimming: 5 bases; junction bases outside the gene matches: 7. CDR3 in amino acids: CASSLEGTSGTWETQYF. CDR3 DNA sequence: TGTGCCAGCAGCTTAGAGGGGACTAGCGGGACTTGGGAGACCCAGTACTTC.